This TCR beta chain was found in a study of shared clonotypes between healthy human individuals. In germline, CDR1 is MNHEY, CDR2 SMNVEV (reference sequence). This CDR3 contains 15 residues. Trimming took 7 bases from V and 0 from J, leaving 14 bases between them. Original handling: From ImmunoSEQ came sequences covering only the junction and carrying no quality scores, so filtering differed. Clones were sequenced by immunoSEQ multiplex PCR, and TCRdb holds only the in-frame ones, with some missing. For V, J and clone size, that table is used; D and trimming come from the DNA. The profile shows about 1 million clones, roughly 80% of them singletons.

The rearrangement joins TRBV27 to TRBJ2-3, with D unresolved. The sequence derives from a man between 18 and 35 years old in good health. Input material: memory CD4+ T cells sorted from blood. As to subset: CD45RA-negative fraction. CDR3 in DNA: TGTGCCAGCACTCTAGGGAAAACTAGCACAGATACGCAGTATTTT. Its translation: CASTLGKTSTDTQYF.